This TCR beta chain was captured in a study of OX40 agonist ivuxolimab in advanced cancers. Study information: Patients treated during dose escalation were battling hepatocellular carcinoma, melanoma, renal cell or head and neck cancer.

Enrollment shut out patients with autoimmune disease history or systemic immunosuppression. Germline CDR1 is MDHEN and CDR2 is SYDVKM. The V gene end was trimmed by 0 bases and the J gene end by 5 bases; junction bases not matched to a gene: 4. The CDR3 contains 15 residues. TCRdb's table, derived via immunoSEQ multiplex PCR, lists solely in-frame clones and lacks some. The sample holds tens of thousands of clones; around 93% are singletons and the top ten take about 13%. This receptor was obtained from an adult with an advanced solid tumor such as melanoma, head and neck, liver or kidney cancer. The chain couples TRBV28 to TRBJ1-5; TRBD1 aligns across 7 bases. The sample was CD4+ or CD8+ T cells sorted from blood, taken in a trial of the OX40 agonist ivuxolimab. The chain's CDR3 is CASSLWKGADQPQHF. In DNA form, the CDR3 reads TGTGCCAGCAGTTTATGGAAGGGGGCCGATCAGCCCCAGCATTTT.